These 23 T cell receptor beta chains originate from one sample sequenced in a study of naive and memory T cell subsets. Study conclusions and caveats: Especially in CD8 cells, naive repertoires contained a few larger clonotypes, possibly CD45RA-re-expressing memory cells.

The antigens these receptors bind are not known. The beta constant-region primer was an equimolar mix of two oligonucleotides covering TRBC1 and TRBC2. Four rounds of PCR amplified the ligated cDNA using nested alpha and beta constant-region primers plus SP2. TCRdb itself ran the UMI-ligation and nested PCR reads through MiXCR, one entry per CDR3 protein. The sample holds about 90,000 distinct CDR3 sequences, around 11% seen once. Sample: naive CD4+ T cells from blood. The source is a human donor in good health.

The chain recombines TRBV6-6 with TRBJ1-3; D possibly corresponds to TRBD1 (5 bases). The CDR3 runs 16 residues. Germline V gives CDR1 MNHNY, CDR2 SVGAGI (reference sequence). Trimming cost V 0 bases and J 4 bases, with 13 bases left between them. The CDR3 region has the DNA TGTGCCAGCAGTTACTCGAGTAATGGGGGAGGAAACACCATATATTTT. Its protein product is CASSYSSNGGGNTIYF.

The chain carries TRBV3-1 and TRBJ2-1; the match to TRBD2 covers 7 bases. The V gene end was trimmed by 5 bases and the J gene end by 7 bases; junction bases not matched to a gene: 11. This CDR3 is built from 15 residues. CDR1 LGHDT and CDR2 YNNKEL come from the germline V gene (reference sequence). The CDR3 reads CASSGGSIVGNEQFF. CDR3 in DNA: TGTGCCAGCAGCGGCGGGAGTATTGTGGGAAATGAGCAGTTCTTC.

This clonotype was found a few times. CDR3 protein: CASSTVKSRPYEQYF. CDR3 nucleotide sequence: TGTGCCAGCAGTACTGTCAAGTCTCGGCCCTACGAGCAGTACTTC. The rearrangement links TRBV27 to TRBJ2-7, with D unclear. The CDR3 totals 15 residues. Germline lookup yields CDR1 MNHEY and CDR2 SMNVEV (reference sequence). The V end was cut by 5 bases, the J end by 2 bases, with 16 bases between.

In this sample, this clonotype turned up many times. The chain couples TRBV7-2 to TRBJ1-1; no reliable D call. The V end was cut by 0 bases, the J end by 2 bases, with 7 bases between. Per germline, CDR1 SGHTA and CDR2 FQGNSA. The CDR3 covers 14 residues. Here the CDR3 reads CASSLARANTEAFF. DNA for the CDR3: TGTGCCAGCAGCTTAGCTAGGGCAAACACTGAAGCTTTCTTT.

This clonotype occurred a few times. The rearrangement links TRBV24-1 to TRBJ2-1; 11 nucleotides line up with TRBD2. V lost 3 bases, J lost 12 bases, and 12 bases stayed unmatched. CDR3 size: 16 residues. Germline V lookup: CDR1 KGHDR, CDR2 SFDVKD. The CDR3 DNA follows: TGTGCCACCAGTGATCCCGCGTTAGCGGGGGGGCCAGGGCAGTTCTTC. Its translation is CATSDPALAGGPGQFF.

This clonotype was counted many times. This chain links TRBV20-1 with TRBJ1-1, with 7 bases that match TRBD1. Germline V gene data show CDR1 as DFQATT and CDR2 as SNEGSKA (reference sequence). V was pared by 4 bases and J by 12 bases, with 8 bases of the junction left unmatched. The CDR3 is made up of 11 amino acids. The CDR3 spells CSAIQQGRPFF. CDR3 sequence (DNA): TGCAGTGCTATCCAACAGGGGAGGCCTTTCTTT.

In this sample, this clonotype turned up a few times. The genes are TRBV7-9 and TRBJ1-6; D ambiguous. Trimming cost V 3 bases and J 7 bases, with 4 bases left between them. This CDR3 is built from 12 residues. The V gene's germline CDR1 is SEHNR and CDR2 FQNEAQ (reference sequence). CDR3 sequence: CASSLGNSPLHF. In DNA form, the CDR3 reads TGTGCCAGCAGCTTGGGGAATTCACCCCTCCACTTT.

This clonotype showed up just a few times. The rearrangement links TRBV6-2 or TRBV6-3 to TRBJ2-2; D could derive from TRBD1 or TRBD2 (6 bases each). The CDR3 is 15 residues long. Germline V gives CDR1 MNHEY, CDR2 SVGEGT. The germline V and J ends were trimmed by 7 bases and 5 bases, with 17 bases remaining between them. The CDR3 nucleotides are TGTGCCAGCACCAAGCCCCAAGGGGGGACCGGGGAGCTGTTTTTT. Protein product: CASTKPQGGTGELFF.

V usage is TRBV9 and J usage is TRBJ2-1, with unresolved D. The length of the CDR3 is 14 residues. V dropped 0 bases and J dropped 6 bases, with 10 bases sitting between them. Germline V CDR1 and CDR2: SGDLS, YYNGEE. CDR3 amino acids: CASSVVSGTNEQFF. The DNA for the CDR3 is TGTGCCAGCAGCGTAGTCTCCGGAACCAATGAGCAGTTCTTC. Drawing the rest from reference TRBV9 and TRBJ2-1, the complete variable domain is DSGVTQTPKHLITATGQRVTLRCSPRSGDLSVYWYQQSLDQGLQFLIQYYNGEERAKGNILERFSAQQFPDLHSELNLSSLELGDSALYFCASSVVSGTNEQFFGPGTRLTVL.

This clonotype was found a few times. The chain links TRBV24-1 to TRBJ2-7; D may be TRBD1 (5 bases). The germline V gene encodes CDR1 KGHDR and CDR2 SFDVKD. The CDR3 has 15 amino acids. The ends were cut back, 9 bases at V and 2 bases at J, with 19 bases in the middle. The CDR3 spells CATPGGRTIPYEQYF. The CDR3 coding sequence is TGTGCCACCCCTGGCGGAAGGACAATTCCCTACGAGCAGTACTTC.

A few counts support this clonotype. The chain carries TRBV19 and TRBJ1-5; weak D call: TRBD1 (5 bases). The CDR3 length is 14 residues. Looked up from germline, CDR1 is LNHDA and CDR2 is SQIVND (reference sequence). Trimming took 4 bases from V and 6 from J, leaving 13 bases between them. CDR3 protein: CASSRRGAGQPQHF. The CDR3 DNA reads TGTGCCAGTAGTAGGAGAGGGGCAGGTCAGCCCCAGCATTTT.

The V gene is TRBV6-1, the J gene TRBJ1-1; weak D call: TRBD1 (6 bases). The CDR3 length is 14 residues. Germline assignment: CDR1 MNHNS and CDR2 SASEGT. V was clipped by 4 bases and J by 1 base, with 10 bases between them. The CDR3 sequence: CASSVTGKNTEAFF. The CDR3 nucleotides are TGTGCCAGCAGTGTAACAGGGAAGAACACTGAAGCTTTCTTT.

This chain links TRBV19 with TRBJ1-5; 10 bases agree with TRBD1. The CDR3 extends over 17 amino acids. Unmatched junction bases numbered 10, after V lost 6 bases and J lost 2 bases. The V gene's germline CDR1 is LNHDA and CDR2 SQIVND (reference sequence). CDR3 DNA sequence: TGTGCCAGTAGGACAGGGGGCGCGGGAAAGGGCAATCAGCCCCAGCATTTT. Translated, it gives CASRTGGAGKGNQPQHF.

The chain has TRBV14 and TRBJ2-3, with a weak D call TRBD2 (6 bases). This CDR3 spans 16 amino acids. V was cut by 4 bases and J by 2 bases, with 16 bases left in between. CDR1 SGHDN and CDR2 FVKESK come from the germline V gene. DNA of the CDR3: TGTGCCAGCAGCCCCTTCGTGGGAGGTCCCACAGATACGCAGTATTTT. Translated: CASSPFVGGPTDTQYF.

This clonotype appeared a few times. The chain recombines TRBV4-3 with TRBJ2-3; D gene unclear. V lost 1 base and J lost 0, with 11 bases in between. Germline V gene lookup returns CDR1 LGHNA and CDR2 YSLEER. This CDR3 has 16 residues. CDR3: CASSQGHASSTDTQYF. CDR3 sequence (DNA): TGCGCCAGCAGCCAAGGTCACGCCTCTAGCACAGATACGCAGTATTTT.

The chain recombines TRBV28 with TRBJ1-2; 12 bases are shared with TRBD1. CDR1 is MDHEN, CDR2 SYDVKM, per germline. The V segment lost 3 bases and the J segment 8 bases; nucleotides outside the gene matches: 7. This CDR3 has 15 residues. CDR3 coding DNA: TGTGCCAGCAGTTTGCCCGGGACAGGGGGCGGGGGCTACACCTTC. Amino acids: CASSLPGTGGGGYTF.

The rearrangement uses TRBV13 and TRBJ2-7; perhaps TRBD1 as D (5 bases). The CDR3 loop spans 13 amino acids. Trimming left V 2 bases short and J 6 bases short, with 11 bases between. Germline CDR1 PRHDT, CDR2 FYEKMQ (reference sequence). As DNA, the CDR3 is TGTGCCAGCAGCTTAAGACAGAAAAGCGAGCAGTACTTC. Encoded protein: CASSLRQKSEQYF.

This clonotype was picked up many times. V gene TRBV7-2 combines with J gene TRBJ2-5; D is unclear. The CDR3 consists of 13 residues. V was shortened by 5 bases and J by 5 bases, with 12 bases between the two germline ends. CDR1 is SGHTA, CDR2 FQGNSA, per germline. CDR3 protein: CASSSAFGETQYF. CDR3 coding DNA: TGTGCCAGCAGCAGCGCCTTTGGGGAGACCCAGTACTTC.

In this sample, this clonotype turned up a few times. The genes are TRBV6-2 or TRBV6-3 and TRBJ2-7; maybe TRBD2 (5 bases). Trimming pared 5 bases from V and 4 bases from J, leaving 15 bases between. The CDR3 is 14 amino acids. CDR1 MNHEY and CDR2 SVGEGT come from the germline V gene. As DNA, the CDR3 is TGTGCCAGCAGTCAGACCCGCGGGCTGTACGAGCAGTACTTC. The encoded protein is CASSQTRGLYEQYF.

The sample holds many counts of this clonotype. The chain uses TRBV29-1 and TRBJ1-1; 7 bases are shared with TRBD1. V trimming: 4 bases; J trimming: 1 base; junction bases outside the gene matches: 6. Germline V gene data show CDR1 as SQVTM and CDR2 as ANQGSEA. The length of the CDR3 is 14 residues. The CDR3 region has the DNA TGCAGCGTTGCCAGGGACAGTTCGAACACTGAAGCTTTCTTT. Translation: CSVARDSSNTEAFF.

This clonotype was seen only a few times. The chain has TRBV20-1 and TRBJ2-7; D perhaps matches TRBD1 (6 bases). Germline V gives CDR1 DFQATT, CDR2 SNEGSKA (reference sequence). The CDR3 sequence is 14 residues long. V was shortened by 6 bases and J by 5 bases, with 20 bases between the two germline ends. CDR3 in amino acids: CSAGRGPQGNEQYF. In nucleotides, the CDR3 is TGCAGTGCGGGTCGGGGTCCCCAGGGGAACGAGCAGTACTTC.

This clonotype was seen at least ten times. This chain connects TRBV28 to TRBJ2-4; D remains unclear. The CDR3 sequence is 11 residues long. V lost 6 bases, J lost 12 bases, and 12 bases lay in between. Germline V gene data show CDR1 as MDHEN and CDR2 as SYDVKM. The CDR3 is CASRSRLSQYF. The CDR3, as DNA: TGTGCCAGCAGATCCCGGTTATCTCAGTACTTC.

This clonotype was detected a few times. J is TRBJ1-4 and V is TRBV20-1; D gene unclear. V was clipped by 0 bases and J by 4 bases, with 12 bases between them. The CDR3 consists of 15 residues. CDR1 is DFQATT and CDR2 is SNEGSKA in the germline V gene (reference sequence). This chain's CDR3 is CSARDTTSLNEKLFF. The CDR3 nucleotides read TGCAGTGCTAGAGATACCACCAGCCTTAATGAAAAACTGTTTTTT.